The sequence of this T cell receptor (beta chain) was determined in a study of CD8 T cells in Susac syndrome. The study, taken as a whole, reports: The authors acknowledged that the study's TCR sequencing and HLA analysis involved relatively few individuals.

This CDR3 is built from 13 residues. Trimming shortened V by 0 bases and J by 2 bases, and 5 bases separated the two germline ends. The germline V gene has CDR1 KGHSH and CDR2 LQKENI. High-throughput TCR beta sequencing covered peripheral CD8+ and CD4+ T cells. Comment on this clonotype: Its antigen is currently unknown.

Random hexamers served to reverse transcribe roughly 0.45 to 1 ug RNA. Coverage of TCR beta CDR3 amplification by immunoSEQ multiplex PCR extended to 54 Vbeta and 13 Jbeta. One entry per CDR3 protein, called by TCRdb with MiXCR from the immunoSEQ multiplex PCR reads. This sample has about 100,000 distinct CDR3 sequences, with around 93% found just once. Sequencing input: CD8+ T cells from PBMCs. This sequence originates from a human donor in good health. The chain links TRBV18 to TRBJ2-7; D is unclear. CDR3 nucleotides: TGTGCCAGCTCACCACCTGTGGCCTACGAGCAGTACTTC. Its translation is CASSPPVAYEQYF.